The clone carrying this TCR beta chain was detected a few times. Measured with immunoSEQ multiplex PCR; TCRdb has only the in-frame clones, and not every one. The sample yields tens of thousands of clones, approximately 78% seen once. The sample is drawn from a study of early stage breast cancer tumors. V was shortened by 2 bases and J by 5 bases, with 9 bases between the two germline ends. CDR1 and CDR2 from the germline V gene are MNHEY and SMNVEV (reference sequence). This CDR3 region has 14 residues. Sequencing used blood. The clonotype was recovered from a person in their 40s with breast cancer. The chain uses TRBV27 and TRBJ2-2; maybe TRBD1 (5 bases). The chain's CDR3 is CASSLGARTGELFF. CDR3 nucleotide sequence: TGTGCCAGCAGTTTAGGGGCCCGAACCGGGGAGCTGTTTTTT.